This T cell receptor (beta chain) was profiled in a study of vaccination effects on CD4 cells after COVID-19. Here immunoSEQ multiplex PCR was the method, and the copy in TCRdb shows in-frame clones only, minus some. This sample carries 45,000 to 55,000 clones, roughly three quarters of them seen once, and the ten largest clones take around 6.7%. A single count supports this clone. Its antigen remains unknown. The CDR3 has 16 residues. The ends were cut back, 1 base at V and 7 bases at J, with 20 bases in the middle. Germline CDR1 reads SGHKS; CDR2 reads YYEKEE (reference sequence). After more than 8 days in culture, the CD4+ T cells were isolated. Each participant was given two doses of one vaccine (BNT162b2 or mRNA-1273).

The clonotype was recovered from a human donor who received a COVID-19 vaccine. This rearrangement joins TRBV5-5 to TRBJ1-2; D is undetermined. The source material was CD4+ T cells from PBMCs cultured without peptide, sampled after COVID-19 vaccination. The chain's CDR3 is CASSLLVGVKVGGYTF. The CDR3 region has the DNA TGTGCCAGCAGCTTGTTGGTCGGGGTCAAGGTTGGTGGCTACACCTTC.